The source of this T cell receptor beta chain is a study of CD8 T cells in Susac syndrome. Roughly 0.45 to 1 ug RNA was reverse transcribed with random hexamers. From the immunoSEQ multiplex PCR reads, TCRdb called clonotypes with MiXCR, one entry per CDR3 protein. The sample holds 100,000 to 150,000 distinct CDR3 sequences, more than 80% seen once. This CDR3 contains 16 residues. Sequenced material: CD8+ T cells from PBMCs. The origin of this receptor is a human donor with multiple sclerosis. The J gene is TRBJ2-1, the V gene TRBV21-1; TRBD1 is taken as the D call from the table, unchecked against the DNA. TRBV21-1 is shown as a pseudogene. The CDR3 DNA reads TGTGCCAGCAGCAATTACCCACGGGACAGGGACAATGAGCAGTTCTTC. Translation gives CASSNYPRDRDNEQFF.